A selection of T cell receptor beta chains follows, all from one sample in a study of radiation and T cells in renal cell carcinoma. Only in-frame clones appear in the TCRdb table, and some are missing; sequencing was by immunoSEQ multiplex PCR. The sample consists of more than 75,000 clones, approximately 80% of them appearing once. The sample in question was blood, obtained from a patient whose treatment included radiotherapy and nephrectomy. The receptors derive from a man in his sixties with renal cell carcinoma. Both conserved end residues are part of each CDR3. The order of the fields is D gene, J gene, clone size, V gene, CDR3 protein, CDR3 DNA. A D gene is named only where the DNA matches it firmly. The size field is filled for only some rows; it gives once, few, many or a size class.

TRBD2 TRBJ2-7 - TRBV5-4 CASGTSGRGEQYF TGTGCCAGCGGGACTAGCGGGAGAGGAGAGCAGTACTTC
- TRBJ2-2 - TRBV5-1 CASSTGTTGELFF TGCGCCAGCAGCACCGGAACCACCGGGGAGCTGTTTTTT
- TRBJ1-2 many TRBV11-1 CASSSRVGYTF TGTGCCAGCAGCTCCAGGGTAGGCTACACCTTC
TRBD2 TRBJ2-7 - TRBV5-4 CASSLEAGGAYEQYF TGTGCCAGCAGCTTGGAGGCGGGAGGAGCTTACGAGCAGTACTTC
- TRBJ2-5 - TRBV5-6 CASSLYRDLDQETQYF TGTGCCAGCAGCTTATACCGGGATTTGGACCAAGAGACCCAGTACTTC
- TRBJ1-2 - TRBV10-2 CASSETANYGYTF TGCGCCAGCAGTGAGACAGCTAACTATGGCTACACCTTC
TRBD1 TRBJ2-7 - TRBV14 CASSQGQGETAVQYF TGTGCCAGCAGCCAAGGCCAGGGGGAGACGGCAGTGCAGTACTTC
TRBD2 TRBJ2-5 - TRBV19 CASSQSGRGAQYF TGTGCCAGTAGCCAAAGCGGGAGGGGGGCCCAGTACTTC
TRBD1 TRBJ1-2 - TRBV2 CASSWDRGVGYTF TGTGCCAGCAGTTGGGACAGGGGTGTTGGCTACACCTTC
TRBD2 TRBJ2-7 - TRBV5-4 CASSSRTGRAIAGGLYEQYF TGTGCCAGCAGCTCTCGGACAGGAAGGGCTATAGCGGGAGGGTTGTACGAGCAGTACTTC
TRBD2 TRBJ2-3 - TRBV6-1 CASSMTSPSTDTQYF TGTGCCAGCAGTATGACTAGCCCCAGCACAGATACGCAGTATTTT
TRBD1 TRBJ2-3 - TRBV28 CASSPPTGGPDTQYF TGTGCCAGCAGTCCCCCGACAGGGGGACCAGATACGCAGTATTTT
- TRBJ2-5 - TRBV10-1 CASSGGIQETQYF TGCGCCAGCAGTGGGGGGATTCAAGAGACCCAGTACTTC
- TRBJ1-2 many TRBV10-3 CAISTGHRDGYTF TGTGCCATCAGTACAGGGCACCGGGATGGCTACACCTTC
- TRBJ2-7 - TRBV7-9 CASSQGSGQYF TGTGCCAGCAGTCAGGGGTCTGGGCAGTACTTC
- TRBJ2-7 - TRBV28 CASSFYETSPHYEQYF TGTGCCAGCAGTTTCTACGAGACAAGCCCTCACTACGAGCAGTACTTC
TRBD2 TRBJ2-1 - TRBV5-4 CASSRSLAGGSYNEQFF TGTGCCAGCAGTCGATCACTAGCGGGAGGATCCTACAATGAGCAGTTCTTC
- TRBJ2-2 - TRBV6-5 CASSGTGNTGELFF TGTGCCAGCAGCGGGACGGGGAACACCGGGGAGCTGTTTTTT
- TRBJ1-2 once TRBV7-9 CASSPGSVYGYTF TGTGCCAGCAGTCCCGGTTCGGTATATGGCTACACCTTC
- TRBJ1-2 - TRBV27 CASSLTFRGNYGYTF TGTGCCAGCAGTCTAACCTTCAGGGGAAACTATGGCTACACCTTC
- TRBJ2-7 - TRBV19 CASSILGRSYEQYF TGTGCCAGTAGTATTCTGGGACGGTCCTACGAGCAGTACTTC
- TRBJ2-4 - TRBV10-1 CASNRNPGDIQYF TGCGCCAGCAACCGAAATCCCGGGGACATTCAGTACTTC
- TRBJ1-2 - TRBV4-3 CASSLRQADGYTF TGCGCCAGCAGCCTTCGACAGGCCGATGGCTACACCTTC
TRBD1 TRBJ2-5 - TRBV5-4 CASSLGFNRGQETQYF TGTGCCAGCAGCTTGGGGTTCAACAGGGGGCAGGAGACCCAGTACTTC
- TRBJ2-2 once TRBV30 CGWEENTGELFF TGTGGCTGGGAGGAGAACACCGGGGAGCTGTTTTTT
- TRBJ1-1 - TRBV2 CAKGQGANTEAFF TGTGCCAAAGGGCAGGGAGCTAACACTGAAGCTTTCTTT
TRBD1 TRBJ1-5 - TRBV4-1 CASSQEGYGGQGINQPQHF TGCGCCAGCAGCCAAGAGGGTTATGGAGGACAGGGCATCAATCAGCCCCAGCATTTT